The rows below give T cell receptor beta chains drawn from one sample of a study of blood T cell repertoires in COVID-19. The repertoire was sequenced with immunoSEQ multiplex PCR; TCRdb's copy has only in-frame clones and lacks some. The table includes more than 150,000 clones, around nine tenths detected once. The specimen was peripheral blood. The receptor set was obtained from a man aged 55 to 70 with COVID-19, enrolled during active disease. The CDR3 runs from the conserved cysteine through the conserved F or W. A D gene is named only where the DNA matches it firmly. Only some rows state a clone size, as once, few, many or a class for expanded clones.

>.|.|TRBJ2-1|TRBV27
CASSFKGDGVTAEQFF
TGTGCCAGCAGTTTCAAGGGGGACGGGGTTACTGCTGAGCAGTTCTTC
>.|.|TRBJ2-5|TRBV18
CASSPGISGGLETQYF
TGTGCCAGCTCACCGGGTATTAGCGGCGGGTTGGAGACCCAGTACTTC
>.|.|TRBJ2-1|TRBV24-1
CATSDLGSGDDEQFF
TGTGCCACCAGTGATTTGGGCTCGGGGGACGATGAGCAGTTCTTC
>.|TRBD1|TRBJ1-4|TRBV18
CASSQDRATREKLFF
TGTGCCAGCTCACAAGACAGGGCCACGAGGGAAAAACTGTTTTTT
>few|.|TRBJ1-2|TRBV7-9
CASTSGGAGIRGGYTF
TGTGCCAGCACCAGCGGAGGGGCTGGTATTAGGGGTGGCTACACCTTC
>.|.|TRBJ2-2|TRBV15
CATSSAGRGGELFF
TGTGCCACCAGCAGTGCCGGCCGGGGCGGGGAGCTGTTTTTT
>.|.|TRBJ2-1|TRBV24-1
CATTGLGGNEQFF
TGTGCCACCACGGGTTTGGGGGGCAATGAGCAGTTCTTC
>.|.|TRBJ2-3|TRBV13
CASSLDGGVSTDTQYF
TGTGCCAGCAGCTTAGATGGCGGGGTTAGCACAGATACGCAGTATTTT
>.|.|TRBJ1-5|TRBV11-2
CASSENRANQPQHF
TGTGCCAGCAGCGAGAACAGGGCCAATCAGCCCCAGCATTTT
>.|TRBD2|TRBJ2-3|TRBV4-3
CASGTSARGDTQYF
TGCGCCAGCGGGACTAGCGCTCGGGGAGATACGCAGTATTTT
>.|.|TRBJ1-2|TRBV20-1
CSPGYGYTF
TGCAGCCCCGGGTATGGCTACACCTTC
>.|TRBD2|TRBJ2-1|TRBV19
CASSIDAAGGQFF
TGTGCCAGTAGTATAGATGCGGCGGGAGGGCAGTTCTTC
>.|.|TRBJ1-1|TRBV7-2
CASSLMDSNTEAFF
TGTGCCAGCAGCTTGATGGACAGCAACACTGAAGCTTTCTTT
>.|.|TRBJ1-6|TRBV19
CASGGIFNSPLHF
TGTGCCAGTGGGGGGATTTTTAATTCACCCCTCCACTTT
>.|.|TRBJ2-7|TRBV11-2
CASSFMGANEQYF
TGTGCCAGCAGCTTTATGGGGGCAAACGAGCAGTACTTC
>.|.|TRBJ1-2|TRBV12-3/TRBV12-4
CASSLYGGSGYTF
TGTGCCAGCAGTTTATACGGGGGTTCCGGCTACACCTTC
>.|.|TRBJ1-1|TRBV7-2
CASKRQANTEAFF
TGTGCCAGTAAGAGACAAGCGAACACTGAAGCTTTCTTT
>once|.|TRBJ1-4|TRBV9
CASSVGWEGSEKLFF
TGTGCCAGCAGCGTTGGTTGGGAGGGAAGTGAAAAACTGTTTTTT
>.|TRBD2|TRBJ2-7|TRBV20-1
CSASVGTSGSYEQYF
TGCAGTGCTAGTGTCGGGACTAGCGGCTCCTACGAGCAGTACTTC
>.|.|TRBJ1-4|TRBV5-4
CASSTNTGKLFF
TGTGCCAGCAGCACTAATACTGGAAAACTGTTTTTT
>.|TRBD1|TRBJ2-2|TRBV6-2/TRBV6-3
CASSQIAGTGNTGELFF
TGTGCCAGCAGCCAAATCGCCGGGACAGGTAACACCGGGGAGCTGTTTTTT
>few|.|TRBJ1-5|TRBV14
CASSQDRGQPQHF
TGTGCCAGCAGCCAAGATCGGGGTCAGCCCCAGCATTTT
>.|TRBD1|TRBJ1-3|TRBV7-2
CASRMDRAFGNTIYF
TGTGCCAGCAGAATGGACAGGGCCTTTGGAAACACCATATATTTT
>.|.|TRBJ1-1|TRBV3-1/TRBV3-2
CASAPDGAPTEAFF
TGTGCCAGCGCACCAGATGGGGCCCCCACTGAAGCTTTCTTT
>.|TRBD2|TRBJ2-1|TRBV11-3
CASSPGREPANEQFF
TGTGCCAGCAGCCCTGGGAGGGAGCCAGCCAATGAGCAGTTCTTC
>.|.|TRBJ1-2|TRBV10-2
CASSRQGSNYGYTF
TGCGCCAGCAGTCGCCAGGGATCTAACTATGGCTACACCTTC
>.|.|TRBJ1-2|TRBV12-3/TRBV12-4
CATLSFPGYTF
TGTGCCACCCTATCTTTTCCTGGCTACACCTTC
>once|.|TRBJ1-1|TRBV25-1
CASSVGPLGAEAFF
TGTGCCAGCAGTGTGGGCCCGCTGGGCGCTGAAGCTTTCTTT
>.|TRBD2|TRBJ2-5|TRBV18
CASSPIAGTSGGETQYF
TGTGCCAGCTCACCAATCGCCGGGACTAGCGGGGGAGAGACCCAGTACTTC
>.|TRBD1|TRBJ1-4|TRBV7-2
CASSLEGQGYEKLFF
TGTGCCAGCAGCTTAGAGGGACAGGGGTATGAAAAACTGTTTTTT
>.|TRBD1|TRBJ1-2|TRBV29-1
CSVEPQGAYGYTF
TGCAGCGTTGAGCCACAGGGGGCCTATGGCTACACCTTC
>.|TRBD1|TRBJ1-5|TRBV29-1
CSVRQGGSNQPQHF
TGCAGCGTTAGACAGGGGGGAAGCAATCAGCCCCAGCATTTT
>.|TRBD1|TRBJ1-3|TRBV6-1
CASSDGTGGSFGNTIYF
TGTGCCAGCAGTGATGGGACAGGGGGATCGTTTGGAAACACCATATATTTT
>once|.|TRBJ1-5|TRBV2
CASSEAADNQPQHF
TGTGCCAGCAGTGAGGCCGCAGACAATCAGCCCCAGCATTTT
>few|.|TRBJ1-1|TRBV6-5
CASRVRDLNTEAFF
TGTGCCAGCAGGGTCAGGGACTTGAACACTGAAGCTTTCTTT
>few|.|TRBJ1-2|TRBV6-5
CASKRASNYGYTF
TGTGCCAGCAAGAGGGCTAGCAACTATGGCTACACCTTC
>.|.|TRBJ2-1|TRBV29-1
CSVEAVRDSQFF
TGCAGCGTTGAAGCGGTTCGGGACTCGCAGTTCTTC
>.|TRBD1|TRBJ1-5|TRBV5-6
CASSLGQSNQPQHF
TGTGCCAGCAGCCTGGGACAGTCCAATCAGCCCCAGCATTTT
>.|TRBD1|TRBJ1-5|TRBV11-2
CASSLTGARQPQHF
TGTGCCAGCAGCTTAACAGGGGCGCGACAGCCCCAGCATTTT
>.|TRBD1|TRBJ2-1|TRBV18
CASSMTGKSYNEQFF
TGTGCCAGCTCAATGACAGGGAAGTCCTACAATGAGCAGTTCTTC
>.|TRBD1|TRBJ1-4|TRBV7-2
CASSQGQGANEKLFF
TGTGCCAGCAGCCAGGGACAGGGCGCTAATGAAAAACTGTTTTTT
>.|.|TRBJ1-3|TRBV5-8
CASSFGVSGNTIYF
TGTGCCAGCAGCTTCGGGGTCTCTGGAAACACCATATATTTT
>.|.|TRBJ1-2|TRBV7-8
CASSVDSTNYGYTF
TGTGCCAGCAGTGTAGACAGCACTAACTATGGCTACACCTTC
>once|TRBD1|TRBJ1-1|TRBV27
CASSLSARGRDTEAFF
TGTGCCAGCAGTTTATCGGCGAGGGGGCGTGACACTGAAGCTTTCTTT
>.|.|TRBJ1-4|TRBV28
CASTASGTNEKLFF
TGTGCCAGCACTGCTTCAGGGACTAATGAAAAACTGTTTTTT
>.|TRBD1|TRBJ1-2|TRBV19
CASSAHNRGLGGYTF
TGTGCCAGTAGTGCCCATAACAGGGGGCTAGGTGGCTACACCTTC
>few|.|TRBJ1-1|TRBV9
CASSARRDTEAFF
TGTGCCAGCAGCGCACGACGGGACACTGAAGCTTTCTTT
>once|TRBD1|TRBJ1-1|TRBV25-1
CASSATGGGTEAFF
TGTGCCAGCAGTGCGACAGGGGGAGGCACTGAAGCTTTCTTT
>.|TRBD1|TRBJ1-2|TRBV6-5
CASSRDRNGYGYTF
TGTGCCAGCAGTCGGGACAGGAATGGCTATGGCTACACCTTC